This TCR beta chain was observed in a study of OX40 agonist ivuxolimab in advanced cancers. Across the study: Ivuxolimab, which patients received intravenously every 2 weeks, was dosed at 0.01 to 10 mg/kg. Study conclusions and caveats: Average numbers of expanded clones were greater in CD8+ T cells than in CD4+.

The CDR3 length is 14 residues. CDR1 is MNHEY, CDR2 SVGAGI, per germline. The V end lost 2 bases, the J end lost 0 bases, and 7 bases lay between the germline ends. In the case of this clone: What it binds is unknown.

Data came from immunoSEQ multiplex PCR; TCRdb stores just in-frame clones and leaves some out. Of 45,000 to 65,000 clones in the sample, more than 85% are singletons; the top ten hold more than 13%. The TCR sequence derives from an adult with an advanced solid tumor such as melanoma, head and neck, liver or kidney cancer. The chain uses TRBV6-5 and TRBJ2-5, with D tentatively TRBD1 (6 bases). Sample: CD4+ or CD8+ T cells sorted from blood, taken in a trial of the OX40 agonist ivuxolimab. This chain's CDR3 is CASSYNRDQETQYF. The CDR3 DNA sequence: TGTGCCAGCAGTTACAACAGGGACCAAGAGACCCAGTACTTC.